Listed below are T cell receptor beta chains from one sample, sequenced in a study of spatial heterogeneity in lung cancer. TCRdb analysed the 5' RACE reads with MiXCR anew, one entry per CDR3 protein. The table records under 75,000 distinct CDR3 sequences, 10% to 15% of them present only once. The starting material was PBMCs, obtained at surgery. Receptors originate from a male donor with early-stage non-small cell lung cancer. Each CDR3 is given without its conserved first and last residue. D genes are given only for firm matches. The size field is filled for only some rows; it gives once, few, many or a size class.

>NA|NA|11|TRBV29-1|TRBJ1-1
SVGELLNTEAF
>NA|many|9|TRBV18|TRBJ1-1
ASSPREEAF
>NA|NA|13|TRBV5-6|TRBJ2-2
ASSLTIPNTGELF
>TRBD1|few|14|TRBV20-1|TRBJ1-6
SARDLQGQVDSPLH
>NA|many|10|TRBV29-1|TRBJ1-3
SVEAAGNTIY
>TRBD1|NA|12|TRBV20-1|TRBJ2-7
SVLGQESTYEQY
>NA|many|11|TRBV14|TRBJ1-1
ASSQSGLTEAF
>NA|NA|11|TRBV20-1|TRBJ2-5
SARADRQETQY
>NA|many|12|TRBV6-1|TRBJ2-7
ASSALRRGGEQY
>TRBD1|many|12|TRBV7-2|TRBJ1-2
ASSLGDRGRGYT
>TRBD1|many|12|TRBV20-1|TRBJ1-1
SARTGTERTEAF
>NA|few|11|TRBV6-2/TRBV6-3|TRBJ1-5
ASTGSGNQPQH
>NA|few|9|TRBV6-2/TRBV6-3|TRBJ1-1
ASSRGTEAF
>NA|many|13|TRBV4-1|TRBJ1-5
ASSLYGGARQPQH
>NA|NA|9|TRBV19|TRBJ2-2
ASRNTGELF
>NA|NA|11|TRBV18|TRBJ1-6
ASSPGNNSPLH
>NA|many|12|TRBV9|TRBJ1-5
ASSVGSLNQPQH
>TRBD2|NA|14|TRBV27|TRBJ2-1
ASSLLGTSGINEQF
>TRBD1|few|13|TRBV6-5|TRBJ2-2
ASSRQGGLAGELF
>TRBD1|NA|13|TRBV11-3|TRBJ2-1
ASSPFRTGHNEQF
>NA|NA|13|TRBV12-3/TRBV12-4|TRBJ1-6
ASSLDVGDNSPLH
>NA|NA|11|TRBV20-1|TRBJ2-7
SARAQGTYEQY
>NA|many|11|TRBV6-4|TRBJ2-1
ASSNDGAGEQF
>TRBD1|many|13|TRBV29-1|TRBJ1-1
SATKRTGMNTEAF
>NA|few|15|TRBV4-3|TRBJ1-6
ASSQDPAGGGNSPLH
>TRBD2|few|12|TRBV3-1|TRBJ2-1
ASIRAGGINEQF
>TRBD2|NA|12|TRBV6-5|TRBJ2-2
ASSPGLAFGELF
>NA|NA|11|TRBV7-6|TRBJ2-5
ASSSAREETQY
>NA|few|14|TRBV11-2|TRBJ2-1
ASSSRGATPYNEQF
>NA|many|11|TRBV12-3/TRBV12-4|TRBJ2-2
ASSLDAPGELF
>TRBD1|many|12|TRBV5-1|TRBJ1-5
ASSPGQVGQPQH
>TRBD2|many|10|TRBV29-1|TRBJ2-7
SAGRASYEQY
>TRBD1|few|14|TRBV7-8|TRBJ1-6
ASSLRQGWSNSPLH
>NA|NA|14|TRBV7-9|TRBJ1-5
ASSLAQGLGNQPQH
>NA|few|13|TRBV5-1|TRBJ2-2
ASSLGGAVTGELF
>NA|NA|10|TRBV29-1|TRBJ1-1
SVSLVGTEAF
>NA|many|11|TRBV7-2|TRBJ1-2
ASSLESDYGYT
>NA|few|10|TRBV12-3/TRBV12-4|TRBJ1-1
ASSLRYTEAF
>NA|NA|12|TRBV20-1|TRBJ2-1
SARDSGQYNEQF